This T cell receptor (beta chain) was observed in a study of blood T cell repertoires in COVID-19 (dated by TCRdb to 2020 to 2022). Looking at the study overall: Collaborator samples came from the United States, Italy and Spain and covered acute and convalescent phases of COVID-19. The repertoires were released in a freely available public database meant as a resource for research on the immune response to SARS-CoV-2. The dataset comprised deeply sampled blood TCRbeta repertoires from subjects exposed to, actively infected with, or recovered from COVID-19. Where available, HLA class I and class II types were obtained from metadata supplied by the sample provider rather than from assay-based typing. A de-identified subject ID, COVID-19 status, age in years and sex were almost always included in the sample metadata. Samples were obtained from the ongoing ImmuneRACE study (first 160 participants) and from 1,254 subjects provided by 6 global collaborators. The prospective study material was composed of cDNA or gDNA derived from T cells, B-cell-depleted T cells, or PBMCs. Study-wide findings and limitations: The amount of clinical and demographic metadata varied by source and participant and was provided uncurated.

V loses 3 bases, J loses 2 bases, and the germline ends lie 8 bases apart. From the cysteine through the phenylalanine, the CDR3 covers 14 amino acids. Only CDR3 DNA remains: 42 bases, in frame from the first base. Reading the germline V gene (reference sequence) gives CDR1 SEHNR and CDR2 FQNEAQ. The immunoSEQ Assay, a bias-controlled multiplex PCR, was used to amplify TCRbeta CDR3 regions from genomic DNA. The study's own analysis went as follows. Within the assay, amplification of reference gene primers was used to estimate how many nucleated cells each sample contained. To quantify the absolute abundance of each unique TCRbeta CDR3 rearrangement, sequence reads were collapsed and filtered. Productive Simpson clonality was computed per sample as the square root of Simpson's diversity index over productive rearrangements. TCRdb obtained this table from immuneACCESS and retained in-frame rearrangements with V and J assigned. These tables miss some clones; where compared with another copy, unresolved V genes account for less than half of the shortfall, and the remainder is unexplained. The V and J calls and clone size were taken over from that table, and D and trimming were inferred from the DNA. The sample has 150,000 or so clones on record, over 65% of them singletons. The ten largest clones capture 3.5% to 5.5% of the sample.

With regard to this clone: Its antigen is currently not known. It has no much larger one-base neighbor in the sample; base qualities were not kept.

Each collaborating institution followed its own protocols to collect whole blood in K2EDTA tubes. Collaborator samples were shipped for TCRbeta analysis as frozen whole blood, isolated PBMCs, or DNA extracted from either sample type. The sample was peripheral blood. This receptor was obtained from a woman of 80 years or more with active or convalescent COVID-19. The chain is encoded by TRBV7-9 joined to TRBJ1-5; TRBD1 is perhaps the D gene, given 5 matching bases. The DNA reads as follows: TGTGCCAGCAGCTTGGGGGGTGGCAATCAGCCCCAGCATTTT. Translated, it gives CASSLGGGNQPQHF.